This T cell receptor (beta chain) came from a study of Ad26.COV2.S vaccination and SARS-CoV-2 variants. Study overall: Recipients of Ad26.COV2.S got it intramuscularly, once or twice 56 days apart.

Treatment described: 15 to 20 received Ad26.COV2.S at low or high dose, single or two shots; about 5 received placebo; per-sample allocation not given. It was on day 63 after the first vaccine or placebo injection that samples were taken. This person who donated was an adult of 18-55 years in Boston. The CDR3 totals 16 residues. J lost 3 bases, V lost 6 bases, and 9 bases had no gene match. Germline CDR1 LNHDA, CDR2 SQIVND (reference sequence). Only in-frame clones appear in the TCRdb table, and some are missing; sequencing was by immunoSEQ multiplex PCR. The sample carries 350,000 to 450,000 clones, 87% recorded once.

The V and J genes are TRBV19 and TRBJ2-4; TRBD2 matches 9 bases. The sequence derives from a person between 18 and 60 years old who received the Ad26.COV2.S COVID-19 vaccine or a placebo. This specimen was peripheral blood, taken in a trial of Ad26.COV2.S vaccine versus placebo. The CDR3 loop reads CASRDRSGGDKNIQYF. Here the CDR3 DNA reads TGTGCCAGTAGGGACCGTAGCGGGGGAGACAAAAACATTCAGTACTTC.